The TCR beta chain under discussion was sequenced for a study of blood T cell repertoires in COVID-19. Study-wide background: The analysed material was cDNA or gDNA that came from T cells, B-cell-depleted T cells, or PBMCs.

This clone has a single count. Profiled with immunoSEQ multiplex PCR; TCRdb holds only in-frame clones, not every one. The table has 200,000 to 250,000 clones, about 90% seen once. V dropped 5 bases and J dropped 4 bases, with 12 bases sitting between them. The germline gives CDR1 SGHTA, CDR2 FQGNSA. The CDR3 has 15 residues. Enrolled through a virtual design, the participants were between roughly 18 and 95 years of age and came from under 25 US areas. In assigning cohorts, the study relied on participant-reported clinical history. The gene calls are TRBV7-2 and TRBJ2-6; maybe TRBD1 (5 bases). The sequence came from a man younger than 40 who had recovered from COVID-19. The sequencing sample was made of PBMCs or T cells enriched from blood (not recorded which). Here the CDR3 reads CASSRQGSGANVLTF. The CDR3 DNA follows: TGTGCCAGCAGCAGGCAGGGCTCCGGGGCCAACGTCCTGACTTTC.